The 19 T cell receptor delta chains below all came from one sample that was sequenced in a study of gamma-delta T cells after stem cell transplantation. TCRdb re-called the RT-PCR reads through CATT. Of under 5,500 delta-chain clones listed, about 15% are singletons. Sequenced material: gamma-delta T cells. These receptors all come from a human donor. It is not recorded whose cells these are; they may come from a transplant donor.

This clone was observed a handful of times. The V gene is TRDV1, the J gene TRDJ1; maybe TRDD3 (6 bases). The CDR3 sequence is 23 residues long. Germline V gives CDR1 TSWWSYY, CDR2 QGS. V was shortened by 1 base and J by 2 bases, with 35 bases between the two germline ends. CDR3 nucleotides: TGTGCTCTTGGGGAACCTCGCTGGGGTGAACGCGATAGTACTTCTCGGTGGACCGATAAACTCATCTTT. Translating gives CALGEPRWGERDSTSRWTDKLIF.

This chain links TRDV1 with TRDJ1, with TRDD3 identical over 10 bases. TCRdb supplies no J gene; here it was assigned by aligning the nucleotide sequence to germline. Germline CDR1 is TSWWSYY and CDR2 is QGS. The CDR3 loop spans 19 amino acids. V lost 1 base, J lost 2 bases, and 13 bases stayed unmatched. CDR3 protein: CALGEPFLQGDTPTDKLIF. The CDR3 bases are TGTGCTCTTGGGGAACCCTTTCTTCAGGGGGATACGCCAACCGATAAACTCATCTTT.

In its sample, this clone ranks as medium-sized. The rearrangement links TRDV2 to TRDJ2, with 7 bases aligning to TRDD3. V lost 0 bases to trimming and J lost 0 bases; unmatched junction nucleotides: 3. Germline CDR1 and CDR2: GEAIGNYY and EKD. The CDR3 sequence is 16 residues long. In DNA form, the CDR3 reads TGTGCCTGTGACACCCTGGGGGTGACTTTGACAGCACAACTCTTCTTT. It yields the protein CACDTLGVTLTAQLFF.

This clone has only a few counts. This chain joins TRDV1 and TRDJ1, with 8 bases fitting TRDD3. The junction had 32 bases not matched to a gene; V was cut back by 0 bases and J by 2 bases. This CDR3 has 25 amino acids. CDR1 TSWWSYY and CDR2 QGS come from the germline V gene. Written as DNA, the CDR3 is TGTGCTCTTGGGGAACTAGTCCCGGATCCTCTTCGCAAGAGATACTGGGGGGATCCGACCGATAAACTCATCTTT. Protein product: CALGELVPDPLRKRYWGDPTDKLIF.

A word on this clone: At one end, the junction sequence differs from germline, possibly due to a read error. V and J are TRDV1 and TRDJ1, with D maybe TRDD3 (5 bases). TCRdb supplies no J gene; here it was assigned by aligning the nucleotide sequence to germline. Germline-derived CDR1 and CDR2 are TSWWSYY and QGS. This CDR3 is 19 amino acids long. CDR3 sequence (DNA): TGTGCTATTGGGGAAAGCACCCCCGGAAAGGTTCCAGACACCGATAAACTCATCTTT. Its protein product is CAIGESTPGKVPDTDKLIF.

Of note for this clone: A read error may account for a junction end that differs from germline. The chain carries TRDV1 and TRDJ2; no reliable D call. The CDR3 spans 16 residues. CDR1 and CDR2 (germline): TSWWSYY, QGS. In DNA form, the CDR3 reads TGTGCTCATCTACGTGTCTCAAGGGCTTCGACAGTACAACTCTTCTTT. Translation: CAHLRVSRASTVQLFF.

A word on this clone: The junction departs from germline at one end; a sequencing error may be responsible. CDR3 in DNA: TGTGCTATTGGGGAAATGGGCCTTCCTGTCCCCGTCAGTGCTGCGGGATATGGGGACACCGATAAACTCATCTTT. Encoded protein: CAIGEMGLPVPVSAAGYGDTDKLIF. The chain is built from TRDV1 and TRDJ1; D possibly corresponds to TRDD2 (7 bases). TCRdb lists no J gene, so it was determined here by aligning the DNA to germline. Germline-derived CDR1 and CDR2 are TSWWSYY and QGS. This CDR3 has 25 amino acids.

The sample holds a few counts of this clone. The chain has TRDV1 and TRDJ1, with 11 bases lining up with TRDD3. The ends lost 0 bases at V and 0 bases at J; junction bases unmatched: 21. This CDR3 spans 23 amino acids. Germline lookup yields CDR1 TSWWSYY and CDR2 QGS. The CDR3 DNA reads TGTGCTCTTGGGGAACTAGGGACCGTTCCTAATGGGGGATACGAGACCTACACCGATAAACTCATCTTT. It codes for CALGELGTVPNGGYETYTDKLIF.

The V and J genes are TRDV1 and TRDJ1; D not resolved. Germline V CDR1 and CDR2: TSWWSYY, QGS. The CDR3 length is 13 residues. The V and J ends lost 2 bases and 0 bases respectively, with 4 bases between them. CDR3 loop: CALGEFNTDKLIF. The CDR3 nucleotides are TGTGCTCTTGGGGAATTCAACACCGATAAACTCATCTTT.

This clone has more than one count but fewer than ten. The genes are TRDV1 and TRDJ2, with 11 bases identical to TRDD3. This CDR3 contains 22 residues. V shed 4 bases and J 0 bases; nucleotides not matched to a gene: 19. Germline loops: CDR1 TSWWSYY, CDR2 QGS. The CDR3 loop reads CALGVFYEYWGIDRALTAQLFF. CDR3 nucleotide sequence: TGTGCTCTTGGGGTCTTCTACGAGTACTGGGGGATAGATCGAGCTTTGACAGCACAACTCTTCTTT.

This clone was counted only a few times. One end of the junction is discordant with germline, which a read error may explain. The V call is TRDV3, the J call TRDJ1, with 8 bases matching TRDD3. The CDR3 extends over 20 amino acids. Germline-derived CDR1 and CDR2 are TVYSNPD and GDNSRS (reference sequence). The CDR3 region has the DNA TGTGCCTTTTACGCCCCCATTCCCCCGGTACTGGGGGCCGACACCGATAAACTCACCTTT. Its translation is CAFYAPIPPVLGADTDKLTF.

A remark on this clone: A single base separates this from a much larger clone, so it may be a read error. The CDR3 nucleotides read TGTGCCTGTGACAAGACCACTGGGGAATCCTTCTCCTACACCGATAAACTCATCTTT. It specifies CACDKTTGESFSYTDKLIF. The chain links TRDV2 to TRDJ1; 7 bases line up with TRDD3. The J gene, left out of TCRdb, was set here by checking the DNA against germline. J gave up 0 bases and V 2 bases, and 17 bases lay outside the gene matches. CDR1 GEAIGNYY and CDR2 EKD come from the germline V gene. CDR3 length: 19 amino acids.

The chain has TRDV1 and TRDJ1; D possibly matches TRDD2 or TRDD3 (8 bases each). Germline V gene sequence: CDR1 TSWWSYY, CDR2 QGS. The CDR3 extends over 22 amino acids. Trimming left V 3 bases short and J 0 bases short, with 32 bases between. CDR3 nucleotide sequence: TGTGCTCTTGGGGAGCCCAGGCCTTCCTATCTGCACTGGGGGCCGAACACCGATAAACTCATCTTT. It yields the protein CALGEPRPSYLHWGPNTDKLIF.

This clone was picked up a small number of times. V is TRDV2 and J is TRDJ3; 8 nucleotides agree with TRDD3. The CDR3 is 19 amino acids. Germline loops: CDR1 GEAIGNYY, CDR2 EKD. Trimming removed 2 bases from V and 0 bases from J; junction bases left unmatched: 8. CDR3 sequence reads: CACDKVLGAGSWDTRQMFF. DNA for the CDR3: TGTGCCTGTGACAAAGTACTGGGGGCTGGCTCCTGGGACACCCGACAGATGTTTTTC.

This chain uses TRDV1 with TRDJ1; TRDD3 matches at 12 bases. V trimming: 0 bases; J trimming: 1 base; junction bases outside the gene matches: 12. Germline V gives CDR1 TSWWSYY, CDR2 QGS. The CDR3 runs 20 residues. The CDR3 sequence: CALGELWIFTGGYLTDKLIF. The CDR3 bases are TGTGCTCTTGGGGAACTTTGGATCTTTACTGGGGGATACCTCACCGATAAACTCATCTTT.

In its sample, this clone was seen a few times. The same CDR3 arises from other DNA sequences in this sample as well. This rearrangement joins TRDV1 to TRDJ1; 12 bases line up with TRDD3. CDR3 size: 21 residues. V gave up 1 base and J gave up 4 bases; unmatched junction bases: 19. Per germline, CDR1 TSWWSYY and CDR2 QGS. The chain's CDR3 is CALGEPGTSSWGIRGYDKLIF. The CDR3 DNA reads TGTGCTCTTGGGGAACCAGGTACGTCGTCCTGGGGGATACGCGGATACGATAAACTCATCTTT.

The rearrangement links TRDV1 to TRDJ2; TRDD3 matches at 10 bases. The J gene, absent from TCRdb, was called here by matching the DNA to germline. Germline V lookup: CDR1 TSWWSYY, CDR2 QGS. The CDR3 has 21 amino acids. V lost 7 bases and J lost 0; bases outside the gene matches: 20. The CDR3 is CALEVSPKRGDTGALTAQLFF. In DNA form, the CDR3 reads TGTGCTCTTGAGGTGTCTCCCAAAAGGGGGGATACGGGAGCTTTGACAGCACAACTCTTCTTT.

In its sample, this clone ranks as medium-sized. This chain connects TRDV2 to TRDJ3; 11 bases line up with TRDD3. CDR1 GEAIGNYY and CDR2 EKD come from the germline V gene. With V trimmed by 0 bases and J by 0 bases, 0 bases remained unmatched. The CDR3 contains 18 residues. CDR3 loop: CACDTWGIRSWDTRQMFF. CDR3 nucleotides: TGTGCCTGTGACACCTGGGGGATACGCTCCTGGGACACCCGACAGATGTTTTTC.

This clone was counted only a few times. The chain has TRDV1 and TRDJ1, with TRDD3 matching over 11 bases. Germline CDR1 is TSWWSYY and CDR2 is QGS. V was pared by 0 bases and J by 2 bases, with 5 bases of the junction left unmatched. The CDR3 spans 17 residues. CDR3 residues: CALGELPGGYKTDKLIF. CDR3 coding DNA: TGTGCTCTTGGGGAACTTCCTGGGGGATACAAGACCGATAAACTCATCTTT.